One sample yielded the 2 T cell receptor beta chains listed below, sequenced in a study of cytomegalovirus exposure and HLA in healthy donors. The PCR was carried out with 60 Vbeta primers and 13 Jbeta primers. The data were produced by immunoSEQ multiplex PCR, yet TCRdb's version contains in-frame clones alone and is incomplete. The repertoire holds over 100,000 clones, with 50% to 75% as singletons. Specimen: PBMCs. The receptor set was obtained from a woman between 35 and 50 years old in good health and CMV-seropositive.

This clone has just one count. The V gene is TRBV5-1, the J gene TRBJ2-5, with TRBD2 identical over 10 bases. Matching the DNA end better, TRBJ2-7 makes the J call doubtful. CDR3 length: 15 residues. CDR1 and CDR2 (germline): SGHRS, YFSETQ. In nucleotides, the CDR3 is TGCGCCAGCAGCTTGGGAGCGGGGGGGTACTACGAGCAGTACTTC. Its protein product is CASSLGAGGYYEQYF.

The chain carries TRBV11-3 and TRBJ1-1; D unclear. V was pared by 6 bases and J by 9 bases, with 11 bases between. The length of the CDR3 is 11 residues. Per the germline V gene, CDR1 is SGHNT and CDR2 is YENEEA. CDR3 in DNA: TGTGCCAGCAGTACCGACACGCAAGCTTTCTTT. The encoded protein is CASSTDTQAFF.